The T cell receptor beta chain under discussion was sequenced for a study of blood T cell repertoires in COVID-19. As for the study in general: Acute and convalescent COVID-19 samples came from the United States, Italy and Spain.

Germline V gives CDR1 MGHDK, CDR2 SYGVNS. The CDR3 covers 12 residues. Regarding this clone: Germline is not matched at one junction end, which may reflect a read error.

Assay: immunoSEQ multiplex PCR; the TCRdb copy retains only in-frame clones and omits some. The data contain under 350,000 clones, more than 75% of them seen just once; the ten biggest clones take up 2.6%. V is TRBV25-1 and J is TRBJ2-1, with TRBD2 matching 11 bases. This clonotype was sampled from a man aged 60-69 years who had recovered from COVID-19. Sequencing was carried out using PBMCs or T cells enriched from blood (not recorded which). In DNA, the CDR3 is TGTGCCAGCAGTGAGATAGCGGGAGGGCCTGTCTTC. Translating gives CASSEIAGGPVF.